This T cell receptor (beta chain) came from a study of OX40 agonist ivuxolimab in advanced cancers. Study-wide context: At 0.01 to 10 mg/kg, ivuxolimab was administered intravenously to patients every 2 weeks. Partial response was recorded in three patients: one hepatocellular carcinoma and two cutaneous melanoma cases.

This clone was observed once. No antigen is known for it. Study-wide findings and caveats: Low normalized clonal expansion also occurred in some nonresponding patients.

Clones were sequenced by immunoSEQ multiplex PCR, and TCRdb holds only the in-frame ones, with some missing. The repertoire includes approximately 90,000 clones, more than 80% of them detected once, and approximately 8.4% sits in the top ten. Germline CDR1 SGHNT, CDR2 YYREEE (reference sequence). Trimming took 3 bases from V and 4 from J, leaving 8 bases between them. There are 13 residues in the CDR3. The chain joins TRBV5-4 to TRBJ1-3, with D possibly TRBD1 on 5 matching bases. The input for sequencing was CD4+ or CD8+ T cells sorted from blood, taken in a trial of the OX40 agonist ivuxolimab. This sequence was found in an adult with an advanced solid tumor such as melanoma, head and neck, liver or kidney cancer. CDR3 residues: CASSSSGGNTIYF. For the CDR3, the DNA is TGTGCCAGCAGCTCCTCAGGGGGAAACACCATATATTTT.